What follows describes a single T cell receptor (beta chain). Its specificity is not known. This entry comes from a study of radiotherapy plus CTLA-4 blockade in lung cancer. It was focal radiation plus CTLA-4 blockade with ipilimumab that patients with chemo-refractory metastatic non-small-cell lung cancer received. This CDR3 contains 14 residues. V shed 5 bases and J shed 1 base, with 13 bases lying between them. Germline V CDR1 and CDR2: SGHRS, YFSETQ. General study points: Clones derived from tumor TCRs expanded in blood after radiotherapy plus ipilimumab.

The data were produced by immunoSEQ multiplex PCR, yet TCRdb's version contains in-frame clones alone and is incomplete. The sample lists nearly 95,000 clones, roughly four fifths occurring once. The source was peripheral blood, collected from a patient treated with radiotherapy plus ipilimumab. The source is a human donor with non-small cell lung cancer that progressed on radiotherapy plus ipilimumab. The rearrangement joins TRBV5-1 to TRBJ2-7; D may be TRBD2 (5 bases). The CDR3 spells CASSPAGLSYEQYF. CDR3 DNA: TGCGCCAGCAGTCCCGCGGGTCTATCCTACGAGCAGTACTTC.